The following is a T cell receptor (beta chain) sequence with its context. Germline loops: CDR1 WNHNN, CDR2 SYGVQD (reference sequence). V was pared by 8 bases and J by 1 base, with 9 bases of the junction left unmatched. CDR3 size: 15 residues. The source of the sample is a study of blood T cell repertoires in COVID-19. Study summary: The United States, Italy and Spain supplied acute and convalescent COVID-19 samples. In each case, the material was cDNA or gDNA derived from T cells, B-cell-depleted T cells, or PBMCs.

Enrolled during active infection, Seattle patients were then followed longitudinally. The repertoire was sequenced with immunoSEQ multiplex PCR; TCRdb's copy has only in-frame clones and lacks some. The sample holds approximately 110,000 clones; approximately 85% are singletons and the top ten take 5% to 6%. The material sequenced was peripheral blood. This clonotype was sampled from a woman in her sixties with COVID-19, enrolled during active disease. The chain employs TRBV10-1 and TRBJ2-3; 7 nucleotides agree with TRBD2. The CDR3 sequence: CASDILADRTDTQYF. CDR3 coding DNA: TGCGCCAGCGATATCCTAGCGGATCGCACAGATACGCAGTATTTT.